This TCR beta chain was recovered during a study of lymphopenia after photon versus proton radiotherapy. Study observations and caveats: Proton therapy kept repertoires fairly stable, unlike photons, which gained effector/memory cells.

Remarks on this clone: Its matching antigen is unknown.

The method was immunoSEQ multiplex PCR; TCRdb's version includes in-frame clones alone and lacks a portion of them. This table has 40,000 to 45,000 clones, over 80% appearing once. The V end lost 1 base, the J end lost 2 bases, and 12 bases lay between the germline ends. This CDR3 comprises 16 residues. Germline values: CDR1 LNHDA, CDR2 SQIVND (reference sequence). The chain carries TRBV19 and TRBJ2-1; D possibly corresponds to TRBD1 (5 bases). The receptor's source is a woman aged 65 to 85 with pancreatic cancer. Sequencing was performed on peripheral blood, taken from a patient treated with proton-based radiotherapy. CDR3 coding DNA: TGTGCCAGTAGTATAGTTGCTGGACAAACCTACAATGAGCAGTTCTTC. This encodes CASSIVAGQTYNEQFF.